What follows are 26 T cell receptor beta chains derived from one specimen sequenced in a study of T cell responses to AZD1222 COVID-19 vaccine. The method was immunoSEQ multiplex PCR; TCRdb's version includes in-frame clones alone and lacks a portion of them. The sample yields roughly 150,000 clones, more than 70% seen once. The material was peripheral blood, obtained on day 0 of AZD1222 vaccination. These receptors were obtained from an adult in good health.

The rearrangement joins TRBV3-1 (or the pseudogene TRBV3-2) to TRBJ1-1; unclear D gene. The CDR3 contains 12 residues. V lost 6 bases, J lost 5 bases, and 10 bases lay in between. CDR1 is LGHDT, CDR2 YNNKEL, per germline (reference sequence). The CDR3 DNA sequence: TGTGCCAGCAGGCAACTGGGGACTGAAGCTTTCTTT. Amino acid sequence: CASRQLGTEAFF.

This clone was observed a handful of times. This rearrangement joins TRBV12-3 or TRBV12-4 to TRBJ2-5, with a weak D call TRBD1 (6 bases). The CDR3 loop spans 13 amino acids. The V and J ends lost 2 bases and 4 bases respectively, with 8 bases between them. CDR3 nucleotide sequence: TGTGCCAGCAGTTTATCAGGGGTAGAGACCCAGTACTTC. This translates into CASSLSGVETQYF.

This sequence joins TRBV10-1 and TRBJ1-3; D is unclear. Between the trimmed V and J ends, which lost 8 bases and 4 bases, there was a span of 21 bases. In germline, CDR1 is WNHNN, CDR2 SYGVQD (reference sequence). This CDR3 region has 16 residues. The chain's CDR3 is CASPLWVRNNGNTIYF. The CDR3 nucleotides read TGCGCCAGCCCCTTGTGGGTGAGGAATAACGGAAACACCATATATTTT.

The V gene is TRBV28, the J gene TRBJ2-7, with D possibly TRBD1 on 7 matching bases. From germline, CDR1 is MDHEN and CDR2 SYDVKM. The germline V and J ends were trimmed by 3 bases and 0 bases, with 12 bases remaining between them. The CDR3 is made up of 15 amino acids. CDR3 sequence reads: CASSFYRGGSYEQYF. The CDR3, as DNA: TGTGCCAGCAGTTTCTACAGGGGAGGCTCCTACGAGCAGTACTTC.

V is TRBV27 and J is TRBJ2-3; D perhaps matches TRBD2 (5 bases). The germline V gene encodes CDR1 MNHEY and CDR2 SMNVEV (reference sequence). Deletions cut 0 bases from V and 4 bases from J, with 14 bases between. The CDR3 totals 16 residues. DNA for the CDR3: TGTGCCAGCAGTTTATCGACTAACGTCGGCCCAGATACGCAGTATTTT. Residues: CASSLSTNVGPDTQYF.

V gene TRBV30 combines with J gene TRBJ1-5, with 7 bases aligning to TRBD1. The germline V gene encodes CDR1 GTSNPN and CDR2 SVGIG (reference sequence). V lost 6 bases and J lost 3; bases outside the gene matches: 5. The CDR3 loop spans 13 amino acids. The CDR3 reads CACSDRPNQPQHF. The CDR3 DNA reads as TGTGCCTGTTCGGACAGGCCCAATCAGCCCCAGCATTTT.

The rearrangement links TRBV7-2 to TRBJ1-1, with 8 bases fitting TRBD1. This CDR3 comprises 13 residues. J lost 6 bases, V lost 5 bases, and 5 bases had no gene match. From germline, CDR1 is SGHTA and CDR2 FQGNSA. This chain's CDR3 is CASSRDRGAEAFF. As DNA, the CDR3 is TGTGCCAGCAGCCGCGACAGGGGCGCTGAAGCTTTCTTT.

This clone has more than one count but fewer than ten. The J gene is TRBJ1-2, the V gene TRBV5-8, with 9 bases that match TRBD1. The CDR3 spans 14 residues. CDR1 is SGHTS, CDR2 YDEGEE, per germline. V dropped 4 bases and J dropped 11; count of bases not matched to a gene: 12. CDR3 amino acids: CASSPRTGESRYTF. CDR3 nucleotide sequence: TGTGCCAGCAGCCCGCGGACAGGGGAGAGTAGGTACACCTTC.

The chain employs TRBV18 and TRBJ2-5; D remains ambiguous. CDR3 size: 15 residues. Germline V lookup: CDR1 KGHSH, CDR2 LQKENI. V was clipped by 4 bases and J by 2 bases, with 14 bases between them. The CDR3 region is CASSLSHGGQETQYF. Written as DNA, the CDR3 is TGTGCCAGCTCACTGAGCCATGGTGGTCAAGAGACCCAGTACTTC.

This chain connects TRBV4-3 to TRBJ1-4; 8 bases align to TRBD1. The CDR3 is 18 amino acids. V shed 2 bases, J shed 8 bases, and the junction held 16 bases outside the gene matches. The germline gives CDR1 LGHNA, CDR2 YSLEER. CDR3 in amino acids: CASSQSDRDGDKGEKLFF. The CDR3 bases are TGCGCCAGCAGCCAATCGGACAGGGACGGGGATAAGGGCGAAAAACTGTTTTTT.

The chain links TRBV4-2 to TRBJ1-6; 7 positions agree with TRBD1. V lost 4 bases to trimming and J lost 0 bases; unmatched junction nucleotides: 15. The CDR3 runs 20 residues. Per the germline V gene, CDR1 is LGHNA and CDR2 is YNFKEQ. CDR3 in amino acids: CASSRPRGTEGGSYNSPLHF. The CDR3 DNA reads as TGTGCCAGCAGCCGTCCCAGGGGGACAGAGGGAGGCTCCTATAATTCACCCCTCCACTTT.

DNA of the CDR3: TGCGCCAGCAGCCCGAGGACAGGGACGAACACTGAAGCTTTCTTT. It specifies CASSPRTGTNTEAFF. J is TRBJ1-1 and V is TRBV5-1, with TRBD1 identical over 8 bases. The V gene's germline CDR1 is SGHRS and CDR2 YFSETQ. Trimming removed 4 bases from V and 1 base from J; junction bases left unmatched: 6. The CDR3 length is 15 residues.

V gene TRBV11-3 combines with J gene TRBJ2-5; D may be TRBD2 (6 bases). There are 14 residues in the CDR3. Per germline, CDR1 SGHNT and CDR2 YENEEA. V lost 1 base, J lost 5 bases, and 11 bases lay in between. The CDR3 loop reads CASSLGPEGETQYF. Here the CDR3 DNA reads TGTGCCAGCAGCTTAGGGCCGGAGGGGGAGACCCAGTACTTC. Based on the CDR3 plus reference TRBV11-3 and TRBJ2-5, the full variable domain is EAGVVQSPRYKIIEKKQPVAFWCNPISGHNTLYWYLQNLGQGPELLIRYENEEAVDDSQLPKDRFSAERLKGVDSTLKIQPAELGDSAVYLCASSLGPEGETQYFGPGTRLLVL.

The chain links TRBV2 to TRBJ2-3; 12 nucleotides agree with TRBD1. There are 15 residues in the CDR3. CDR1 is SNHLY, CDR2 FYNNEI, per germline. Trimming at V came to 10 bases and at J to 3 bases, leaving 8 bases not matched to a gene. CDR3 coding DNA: TGTGCCACGGGCCGGGACAGGGGGCTTACAGATACGCAGTATTTT. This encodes CATGRDRGLTDTQYF.

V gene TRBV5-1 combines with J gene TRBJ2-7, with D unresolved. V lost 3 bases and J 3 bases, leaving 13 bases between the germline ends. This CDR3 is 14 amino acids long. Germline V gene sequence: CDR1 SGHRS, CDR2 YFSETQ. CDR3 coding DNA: TGCGCCAGCAGCTCGAGACCCGAACTCTACGAGCAGTACTTC. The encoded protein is CASSSRPELYEQYF.

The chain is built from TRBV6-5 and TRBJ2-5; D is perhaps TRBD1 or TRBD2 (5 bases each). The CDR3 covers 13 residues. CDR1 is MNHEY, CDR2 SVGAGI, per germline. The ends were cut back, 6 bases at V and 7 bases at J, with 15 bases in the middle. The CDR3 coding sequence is TGTGCCAGCAGCCCCGGGGCTCCCGGGACCCAGTACTTC. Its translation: CASSPGAPGTQYF.

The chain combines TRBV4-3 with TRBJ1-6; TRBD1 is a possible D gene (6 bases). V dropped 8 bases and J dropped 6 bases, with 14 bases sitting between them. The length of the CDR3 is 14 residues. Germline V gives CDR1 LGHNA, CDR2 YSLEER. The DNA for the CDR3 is TGCGCCAGCTCAGCTGGACAGTCTAATTCACCCCTCCACTTT. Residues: CASSAGQSNSPLHF.

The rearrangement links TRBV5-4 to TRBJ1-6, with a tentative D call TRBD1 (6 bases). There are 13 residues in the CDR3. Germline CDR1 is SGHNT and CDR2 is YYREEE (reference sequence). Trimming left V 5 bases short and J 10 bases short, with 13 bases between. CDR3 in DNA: TGTGCCAGCAGTATATCAGGGGACTCACCCCTCCACTTT. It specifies CASSISGDSPLHF.

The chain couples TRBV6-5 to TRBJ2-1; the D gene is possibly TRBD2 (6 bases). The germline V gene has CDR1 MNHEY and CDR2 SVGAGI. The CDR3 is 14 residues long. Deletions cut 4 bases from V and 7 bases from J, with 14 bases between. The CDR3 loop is CASSSNGGSNEQFF. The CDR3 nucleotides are TGTGCCAGCAGTTCAAACGGGGGTTCTAATGAGCAGTTCTTC.

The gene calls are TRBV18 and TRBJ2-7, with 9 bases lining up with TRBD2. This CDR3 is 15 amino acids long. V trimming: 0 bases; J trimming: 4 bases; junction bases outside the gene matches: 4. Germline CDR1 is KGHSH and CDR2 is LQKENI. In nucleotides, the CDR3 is TGTGCCAGCTCACCACCTGCGGGGGGGAGATACGAGCAGTACTTC. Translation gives CASSPPAGGRYEQYF.

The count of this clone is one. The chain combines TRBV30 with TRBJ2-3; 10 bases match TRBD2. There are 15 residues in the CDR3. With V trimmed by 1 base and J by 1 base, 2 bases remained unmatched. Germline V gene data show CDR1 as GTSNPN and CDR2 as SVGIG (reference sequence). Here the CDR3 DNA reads TGTGCCTGGAGTGAAGCGGGGGGGCGCACAGATACGCAGTATTTT. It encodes CAWSEAGGRTDTQYF.

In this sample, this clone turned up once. The CDR3 DNA sequence: TGCGCCAGCAGTGAGTCGAGGACAGTAGATTCTGGGGCCAACGTCCTGACTTTC. Its protein product is CASSESRTVDSGANVLTF. The chain employs TRBV10-2 and TRBJ2-6; tentative D call: TRBD1 (6 bases). Germline V CDR1 and CDR2: WSHSY, SAAADI. The CDR3 is made up of 18 amino acids. V lost 0 bases to trimming and J lost 1 base, with 13 bases between them.

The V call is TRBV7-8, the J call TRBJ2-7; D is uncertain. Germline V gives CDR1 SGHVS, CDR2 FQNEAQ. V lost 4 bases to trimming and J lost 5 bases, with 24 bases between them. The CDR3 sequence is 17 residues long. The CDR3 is CASSSPLSEPFKNEQYF. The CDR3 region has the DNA TGTGCCAGCAGCTCCCCCCTCAGTGAGCCGTTTAAGAACGAGCAGTACTTC.

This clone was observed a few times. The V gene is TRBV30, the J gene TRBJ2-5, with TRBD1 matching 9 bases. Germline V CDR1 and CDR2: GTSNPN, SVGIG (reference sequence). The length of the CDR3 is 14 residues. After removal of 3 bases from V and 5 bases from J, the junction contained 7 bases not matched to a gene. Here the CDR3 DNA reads TGTGCCTGGAGCGGGACAGGGATGTTGGAGACCCAGTACTTC. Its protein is CAWSGTGMLETQYF.

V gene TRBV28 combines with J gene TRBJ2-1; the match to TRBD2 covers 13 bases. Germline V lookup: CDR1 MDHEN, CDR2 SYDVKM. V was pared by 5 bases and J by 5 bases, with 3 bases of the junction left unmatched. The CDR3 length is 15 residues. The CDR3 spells CASSTGLAGNNEQFF. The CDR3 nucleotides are TGTGCCAGCAGTACGGGACTAGCGGGAAACAATGAGCAGTTCTTC.

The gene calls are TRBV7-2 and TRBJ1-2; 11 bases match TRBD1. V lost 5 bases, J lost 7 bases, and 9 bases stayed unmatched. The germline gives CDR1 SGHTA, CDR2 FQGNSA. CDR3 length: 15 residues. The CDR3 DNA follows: TGTGCCAGCAGCGCCGTAGGACAGGGGGCGGGTGGCTACACCTTC. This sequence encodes CASSAVGQGAGGYTF.